Below, one TCR beta chain is given with its context. This clone has a handful of counts. Its cognate antigen has yet to be identified. Per-base quality was not reported, and no clone a single base away is much larger than it. Libraries were built with the immunoSEQ multiplex PCR assay. For the multiplex PCR, a mixture combining 60 forward primers for TCR Vbeta segments and 13 reverse primers for TCR Jbeta segments was used. The CDR3 region of rearranged TCR beta genes was amplified from genomic DNA with a multiplex PCR assay. The amplified TCR beta libraries were sequenced on the Illumina HiSeq System as 87-base-pair reads. From the authors' description of their analysis: Across the 640 or so repertoires, a later analysis counted some 81 million unique TCR beta chains, approximately 10 million of which were shared by at least two donors. To remove PCR and sequencing errors, raw reads were error-corrected and collapsed into unique sequences using a nearest-neighbor algorithm that merged closely related sequences. To assign V, D and J gene segments, CDR3 sequences were aligned to IMGT reference sequences. For a sequence to be retained, a match of at least six nucleotides was required to both a V gene segment and a J gene segment. A rearrangement was called productive if the CDR3 had no stop codons and remained in frame with V and J, and every other rearrangement was called non-productive. Following IMGT convention, CDR3 was defined as the stretch from the second conserved V-encoded cysteine to the conserved J-encoded phenylalanine. In an earlier analysis of more than 550 of the donors, sequences lacking an unambiguous match to a single V gene segment were excluded. In an earlier analysis of around 590 of the donors, a V segment was called functional when productive rearrangements were above 56.7%, and segregating when the standard deviation between donors exceeded 5%. A statistical classification framework was developed to diagnose cytomegalovirus status using the catalog of TCR beta chain sequences. A later analysis assigned V and J genes by comparing TCR nucleotide sequences with IMGT/GENE-DB human TR gene sequences. A later analysis assigned CDR3 sequences and most-parsimonious VDJ recombination scenarios with the TCRdist pipeline. In a later analysis, each TCR beta chain was defined by its CDR3 amino acid sequence together with its V-gene family, and reads lacking a unique V-gene family were excluded. As a way to deal with suspected cross-contamination and a sequencing artifact, a later analysis dropped over 550 nucleotide sequences that were highly shared and had low generation probability. In a later analysis, a clonal expansion index for each public chain was calculated from normalized within-repertoire ranks of inferred template counts. In a later analysis, generation probabilities were computed with a VDJ recombination model fitted to out-of-frame rearrangements, and the resulting probabilities were checked against IGoR. Hypergeometric tests were used in a later analysis to score TCR-TCR, TCR-HLA and TCR-CMV co-occurrence, with a repertoire-size bias correction applied to the TCR pairs. False discovery rates were estimated in a later analysis by permuting HLA or CMV assignments 20 times. A later analysis grouped co-occurring TCRs with DBSCAN, adding TCRdist sequence similarity when clustering within HLA-allele-positive subsets. Co-occurrence clustering excluded repertoires with fewer than 30,000 or more than 120,000 public chains, plus five with anomalous nucleotide sharing. TCRdb holds this immuneACCESS table with in-frame rearrangements only. Some clones are missing; in checked studies, unresolved V genes explain under half, and the rest has no known cause. From that table come the V and J calls and clone size; the DNA was used to work out D and trimming. The sample table holds a few hundred thousand clones, of which around 80% were seen once. The top ten constitute approximately 2.9% of the sample.

The cohort comprised 670 or so healthy bone marrow donors. Cohort members were all nominally healthy when sampled, although unrecorded immune exposures were likely present. The donor was CMV seronegative and was included in the group of 352 seronegative cohort members. Every donor gave a peripheral blood sample, and the peripheral blood mononuclear cells from that sample were used for TCR beta sequencing. Genomic DNA was extracted from the blood cell samples with the Qiagen DNeasy Blood Extraction Kit. The sample originates from a study of cytomegalovirus exposure and HLA in healthy donors (TCRdb year 2017). Context from the whole study: An earlier analysis of about 560 of the donors reported about 280 Gb of sequence data and 117 million unique TCR beta sequences obtained from some 200 million T cells. An early release that covered approximately 600 HLA-typed donors contained approximately 300 gigabases of sequencing data and 75 million to 100 million unique TCR sequences. Of the roughly 410 genotyped donors, 81% were placed in the genetic ancestry cluster associated with self-reported Caucasian donors. The study aimed to test whether cataloging public T cell receptors could reveal signatures of past pathogen exposure. The study used immunosequencing to profile the T cell repertoires of about 670 subjects and linked those repertoires to cytomegalovirus serostatus. In addition to the first cohort of roughly 670 subjects, a separate validation cohort of approximately 130 different subjects was used. High-throughput TCR immunosequencing, statistical association of individual TCRs with disease status, and machine learning were combined to predict cytomegalovirus infection status. A later analysis re-analyzed previously published TCR beta repertoires from 550 to 700 donors and added high-resolution HLA genotyping to study TCR occurrence patterns. Rather than drawing on any new phenotypic data, the later analysis identified candidate immune exposures from TCR beta sequences and the way those sequences occurred across donors. An earlier analysis of around 580 of the donors used high-throughput TCR beta sequencing to judge whether each TCR beta V gene segment behaved as functional or pseudogenic. Alongside the repertoire data, information on donor age, sex, ethnicity and CMV serostatus was compiled. In a later genetic analysis, genome-wide SNP genotypes for about 65% of the 666 donors were used, and that subset was treated as a discovery cohort. Every repertoire in the discovery cohort had been generated on one and the same sequencing platform. HLA typing included class I and class II loci at four-digit resolution. Typing coverage varied by locus: roughly 629-640 donors for A, B, C, DRB1 and DQB1; approximately 560 for DQA1; 606 for DPA1; roughly 450 for DPB1. Roughly five DR-DQ haplotypes were treated as single units for association and clustering because of strong linkage in the cohort. On average, around 240,000 unique TCR beta nucleotide sequences were sequenced per donor among fewer than 500 genotyped donors of the cohort, with around 19% of those sequences being non-productive.

V trim: 4 bases; J trim: 1 base; unmatched bases: 7. CDR1 and CDR2, per the germline V gene, are SGHRS and YFSETQ. The CDR3, from cysteine to phenylalanine, totals 16 residues. Solely the CDR3 DNA is kept, with 48 bases framed from the first base. Here is what the overall study found, with its caveats: At a false discovery rate of 0.05, a later analysis linked some 17,000 TCR beta sequences to specific HLA alleles. The presence/absence analyses assumed that sequencing depth was roughly uniform across donors, and that assumption may not be true. Assigning TCR associations to individual alleles was difficult when HLA alleles, especially DR and DQ, strongly co-occurred. A further reported finding was that TCR beta sequences accurately predicted the HLA-A and HLA-B alleles for most subjects in the first cohort. Broadly in line with IMGT annotations, most TCR beta V segments showed up in productive rearrangements about 87% or about 30% of the time in an earlier analysis of around 600 of the donors. A later genetic analysis associated a missense DCLRE1C variant with V-gene and J-gene trimming of TCR beta chains, and an independent cohort replicated the association. Most TCR sequences were seen in very few donors, while some public TCRs were found in many individuals. A group of highly shared sequence variants was considered likely to be a technical artifact of the sequencing pipeline. According to a later analysis, TCR association rates differed among HLA loci, with DRB1 alleles showing the most associated TCRs and HLA-C alleles showing the fewest. About 15 rarely observed V segments, including chromosome 9 orphons, were excluded from the earlier analysis of about 500 of the donors because counts were too low. The study gave a list of about 160 TCR beta chains associated with cytomegalovirus. Most CMV-associated TCR beta chains appeared to be HLA-restricted in a later analysis, and the HLA associations seemed to be driven largely by CMV exposure. A later analysis found that HLA-associated TCR beta chains were more clonally expanded and had lower generation probabilities than equally common non-associated chains. This cohort had only TCR beta chains sequenced, and the lack of alpha or paired-chain data limited which features could be detected. Because HLA typing was missing for some donors at each locus, association tests included only the typed subset. In a later analysis, several top co-occurrence clusters were reported to appear linked to parvovirus B19, influenza, CMV and Epstein-Barr virus. Some IMGT-functional V segments, including TRBV6-2 and TRBV6-3, could not be told apart with the 87-base-pair reads, so those segments were excluded. A few of the identified cytomegalovirus-associated TCR beta chains were confirmed in vitro to be specific for cytomegalovirus antigens. According to a later genetic analysis, donors in an Asian-associated ancestry cluster had fewer N-insertions in productive TCRs than the roughly 670-donor mean. According to the authors, the approach could potentially be generalized to other disease states and immunological phenotypes. Correlated functional status among segregating V segments might be attributable to linkage disequilibrium, but an unknown experimental factor could not be ruled out. Cytomegalovirus status was reported to be diagnosed by the classifier with high specificity and sensitivity in both the original and validation cohorts. CMV serostatus was the only immune exposure information available for the cohort.

The receptor comes from a man aged 30 to 39 in good health and CMV-seronegative. This chain joins TRBV5-1 to TRBJ2-2; 7 nucleotides in the junction match TRBD2. Sequenced material: PBMCs. The sequenced DNA: TGCGCCAGCAGCCGAGAGCGGGGTTGGAACACCGGGGAGCTGTTTTTT. Its protein is CASSRERGWNTGELFF.